The clone carrying this TCR beta chain was counted ten times or more. V was pared by 3 bases and J by 0 bases, with 9 bases between. Germline values: CDR1 KGHSH, CDR2 LQKENI. The CDR3 runs to 15 residues. The sample belongs to a study of T cells in Graves' hyperthyroidism and ophthalmopathy. RNA transcripts provided the source from which TCR beta CDR3 regions were amplified. A first-round RT-PCR of the TCR CDR3 used the HTBI primer set. TCRdb re-derived calls from the multiplex PCR reads in MiXCR, one entry per CDR3 protein. The data show 250,000 to 300,000 distinct CDR3 sequences, roughly 15% seen once.

The sequenced sample was blood. This TCR derives from a woman in her forties with Graves' hyperthyroidism. V and J are TRBV18 and TRBJ2-1; D remains unclear. In nucleotides, the CDR3 is TGTGCCAGCTCACCGACGGAGACCTCCTACAATGAGCAGTTCTTC. Translated, it gives CASSPTETSYNEQFF.